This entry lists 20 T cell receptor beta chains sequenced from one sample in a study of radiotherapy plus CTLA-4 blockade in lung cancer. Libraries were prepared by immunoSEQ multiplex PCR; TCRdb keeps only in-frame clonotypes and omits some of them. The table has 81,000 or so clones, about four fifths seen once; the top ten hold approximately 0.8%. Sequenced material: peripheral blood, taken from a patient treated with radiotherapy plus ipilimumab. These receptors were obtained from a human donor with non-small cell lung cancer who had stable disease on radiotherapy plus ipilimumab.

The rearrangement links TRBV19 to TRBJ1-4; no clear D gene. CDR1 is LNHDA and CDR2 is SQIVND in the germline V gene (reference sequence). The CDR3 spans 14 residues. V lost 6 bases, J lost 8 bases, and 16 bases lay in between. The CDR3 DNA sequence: TGTGCCAGTAGATATAGGGAATCCGGCGAAAAACTGTTTTTT. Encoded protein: CASRYRESGEKLFF.

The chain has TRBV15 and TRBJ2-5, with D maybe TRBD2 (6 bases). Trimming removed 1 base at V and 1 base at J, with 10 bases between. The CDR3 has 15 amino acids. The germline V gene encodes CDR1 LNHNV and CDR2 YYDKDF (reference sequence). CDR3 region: CATSRVGGVQETQYF. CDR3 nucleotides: TGTGCCACCAGCAGAGTGGGCGGGGTCCAAGAGACCCAGTACTTC.

The CDR3 is CASSTVAGDYEQYF. CDR3 in DNA: TGCGCCAGCAGCACCGTGGCAGGGGACTACGAGCAGTACTTC. The chain combines TRBV5-1 with TRBJ2-7, with a tentative D call TRBD1 (6 bases). Trimming shortened V by 4 bases and J by 3 bases, and 14 bases separated the two germline ends. Germline assignment: CDR1 SGHRS and CDR2 YFSETQ. The CDR3 sequence is 14 residues long.

The CDR3 loop is CASSPGLADDTQYF. In DNA, the CDR3 is TGTGCCAGCAGCCCGGGACTAGCGGACGATACGCAGTATTTT. This chain uses TRBV5-6 with TRBJ2-3; 11 bases line up with TRBD2. The germline V gene encodes CDR1 SGHDT and CDR2 YYEEEE. The CDR3 runs 14 residues. Losses at the gene ends were 4 bases for V and 6 bases for J; bases not matched to a gene: 4.

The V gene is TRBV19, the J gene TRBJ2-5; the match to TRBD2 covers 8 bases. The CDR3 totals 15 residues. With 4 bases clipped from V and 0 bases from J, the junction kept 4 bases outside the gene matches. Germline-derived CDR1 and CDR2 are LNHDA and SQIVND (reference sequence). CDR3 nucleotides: TGTGCCAGTAGTAAACAAGCGGGAGACCAAGAGACCCAGTACTTC. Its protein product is CASSKQAGDQETQYF.

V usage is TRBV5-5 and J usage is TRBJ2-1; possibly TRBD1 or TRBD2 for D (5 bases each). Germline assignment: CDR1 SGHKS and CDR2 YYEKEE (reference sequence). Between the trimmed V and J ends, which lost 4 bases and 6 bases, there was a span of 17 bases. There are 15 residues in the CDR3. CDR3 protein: CASSPRGSQGNEQFF. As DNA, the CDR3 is TGTGCCAGCAGCCCGAGGGGATCCCAGGGCAATGAGCAGTTCTTC.

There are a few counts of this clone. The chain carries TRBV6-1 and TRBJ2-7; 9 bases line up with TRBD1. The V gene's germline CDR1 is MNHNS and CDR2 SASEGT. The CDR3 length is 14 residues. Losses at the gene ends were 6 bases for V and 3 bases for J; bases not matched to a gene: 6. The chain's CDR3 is CASSRDRAFYEQYF. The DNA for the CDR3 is TGTGCCAGCAGCCGGGACAGGGCCTTCTACGAGCAGTACTTC.

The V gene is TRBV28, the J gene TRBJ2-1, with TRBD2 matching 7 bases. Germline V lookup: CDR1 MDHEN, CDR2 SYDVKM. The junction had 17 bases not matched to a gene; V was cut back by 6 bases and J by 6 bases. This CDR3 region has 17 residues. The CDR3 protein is CASSAPVGGGPGNEQFF. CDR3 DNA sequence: TGTGCCAGCAGCGCCCCGGTGGGGGGAGGGCCGGGCAATGAGCAGTTCTTC.

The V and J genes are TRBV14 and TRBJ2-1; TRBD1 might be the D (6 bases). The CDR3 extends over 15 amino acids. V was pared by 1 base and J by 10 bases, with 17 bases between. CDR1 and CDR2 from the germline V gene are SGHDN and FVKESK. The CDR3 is CASSQARGSFGEQFF. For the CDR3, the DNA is TGTGCCAGCAGCCAAGCTAGGGGGAGCTTTGGGGAGCAGTTCTTC.

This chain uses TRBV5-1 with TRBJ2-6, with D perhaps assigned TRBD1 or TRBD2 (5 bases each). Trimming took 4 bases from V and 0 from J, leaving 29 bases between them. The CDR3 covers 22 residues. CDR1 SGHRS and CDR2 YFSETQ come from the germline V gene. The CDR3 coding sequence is TGCGCCAGCAGCGGGGGTCTAGCATCCAATCGTAACACCCTCTCTGGGGCCAACGTCCTGACTTTC. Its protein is CASSGGLASNRNTLSGANVLTF. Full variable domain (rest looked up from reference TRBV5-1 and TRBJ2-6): KAGVTQTPRYLIKTRGQQVTLSCSPISGHRSVSWYQQTPGQGLQFLFEYFSETQRNKGNFPGRFSGRQFSNSRSEMNVSTLELGDSALYLCASSGGLASNRNTLSGANVLTFGAGSRLTVL.

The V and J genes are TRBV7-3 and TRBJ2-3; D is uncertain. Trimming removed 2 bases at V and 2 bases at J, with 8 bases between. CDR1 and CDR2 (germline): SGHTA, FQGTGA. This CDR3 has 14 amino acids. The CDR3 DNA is TGTGCCAGCAGCTTATTGGCGGACACAGATACGCAGTATTTT. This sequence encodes CASSLLADTDTQYF.

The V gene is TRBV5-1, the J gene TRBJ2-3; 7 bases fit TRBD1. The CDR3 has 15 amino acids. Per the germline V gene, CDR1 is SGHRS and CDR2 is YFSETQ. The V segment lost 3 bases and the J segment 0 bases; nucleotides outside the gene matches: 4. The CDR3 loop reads CASSWNRGSTDTQYF. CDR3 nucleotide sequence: TGCGCCAGCAGCTGGAACAGGGGAAGCACAGATACGCAGTATTTT.

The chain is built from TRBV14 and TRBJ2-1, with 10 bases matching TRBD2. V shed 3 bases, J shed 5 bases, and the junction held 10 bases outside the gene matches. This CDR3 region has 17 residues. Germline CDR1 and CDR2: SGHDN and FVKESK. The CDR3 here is CASSHRQREGRDNEQFF. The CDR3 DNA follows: TGTGCCAGCAGCCATCGTCAGCGGGAGGGCCGGGACAATGAGCAGTTCTTC. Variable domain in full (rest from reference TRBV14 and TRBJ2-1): EAGVTQFPSHSVIEKGQTVTLRCDPISGHDNLYWYRRVMGKEIKFLLHFVKESKQDESGMPNNRFLAERTGGTYSTLKVQPAELEDSGVYFCASSHRQREGRDNEQFFGPGTRLTVL.

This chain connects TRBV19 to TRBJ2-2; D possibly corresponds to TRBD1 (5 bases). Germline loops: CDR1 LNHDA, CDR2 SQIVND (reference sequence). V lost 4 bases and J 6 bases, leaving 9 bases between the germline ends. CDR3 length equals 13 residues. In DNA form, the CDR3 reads TGTGCCAGTAGTAATCAGGGATCCGGGGAGCTGTTTTTT. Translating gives CASSNQGSGELFF.

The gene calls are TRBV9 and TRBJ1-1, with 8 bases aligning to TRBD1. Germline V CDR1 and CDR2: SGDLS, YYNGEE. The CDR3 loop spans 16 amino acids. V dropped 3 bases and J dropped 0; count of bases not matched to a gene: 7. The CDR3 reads CASSAGTGSMNTEAFF. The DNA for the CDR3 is TGTGCCAGCAGCGCTGGGACAGGATCGATGAACACTGAAGCTTTCTTT.

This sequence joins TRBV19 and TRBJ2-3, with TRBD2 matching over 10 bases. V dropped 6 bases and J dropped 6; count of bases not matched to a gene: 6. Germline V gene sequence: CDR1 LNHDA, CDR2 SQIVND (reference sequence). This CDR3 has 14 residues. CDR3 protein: CASSGLADWDTQYF. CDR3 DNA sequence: TGTGCCAGTAGCGGACTAGCGGATTGGGATACGCAGTATTTT.

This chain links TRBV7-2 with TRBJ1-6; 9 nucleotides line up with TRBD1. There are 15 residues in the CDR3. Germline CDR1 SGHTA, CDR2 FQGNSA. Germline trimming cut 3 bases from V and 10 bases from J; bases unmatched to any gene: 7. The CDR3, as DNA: TGTGCCAGCAGCTTTCGGACAGGGGTAGGATCACCCCTCCACTTT. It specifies CASSFRTGVGSPLHF.

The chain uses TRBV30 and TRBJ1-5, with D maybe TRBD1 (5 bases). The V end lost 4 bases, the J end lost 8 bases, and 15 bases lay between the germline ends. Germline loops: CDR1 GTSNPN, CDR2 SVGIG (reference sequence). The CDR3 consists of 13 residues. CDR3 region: CAWTRDSQEPQHF. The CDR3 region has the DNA TGTGCCTGGACGCGTGACAGTCAAGAGCCCCAGCATTTT.

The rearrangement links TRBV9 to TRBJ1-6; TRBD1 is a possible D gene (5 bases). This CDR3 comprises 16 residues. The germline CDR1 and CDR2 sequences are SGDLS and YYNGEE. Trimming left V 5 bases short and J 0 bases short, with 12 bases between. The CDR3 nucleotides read TGTGCCAGCAGAAGTCAGGGAGACTCCTATAATTCACCCCTCCACTTT. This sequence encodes CASRSQGDSYNSPLHF.

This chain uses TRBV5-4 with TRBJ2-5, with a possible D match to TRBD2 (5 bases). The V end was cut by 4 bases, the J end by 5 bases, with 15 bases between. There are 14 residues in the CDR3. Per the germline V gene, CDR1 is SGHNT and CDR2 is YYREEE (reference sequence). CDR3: CASSASTGEETQYF. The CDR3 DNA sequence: TGTGCCAGCAGCGCTTCCACCGGGGAGGAGACCCAGTACTTC.